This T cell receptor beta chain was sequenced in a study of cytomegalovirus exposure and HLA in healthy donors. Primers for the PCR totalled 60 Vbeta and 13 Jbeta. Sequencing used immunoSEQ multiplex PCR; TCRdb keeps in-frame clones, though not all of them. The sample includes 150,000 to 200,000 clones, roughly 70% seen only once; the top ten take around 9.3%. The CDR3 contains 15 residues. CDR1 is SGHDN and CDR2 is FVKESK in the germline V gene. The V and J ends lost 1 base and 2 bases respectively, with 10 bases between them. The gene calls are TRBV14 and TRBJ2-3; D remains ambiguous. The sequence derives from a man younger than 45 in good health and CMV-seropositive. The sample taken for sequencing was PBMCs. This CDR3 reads CASSQVAENTDTQYF. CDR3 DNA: TGTGCCAGCAGCCAAGTTGCGGAAAACACAGATACGCAGTATTTT.